Listed below are T cell receptor beta chains from one sample, sequenced in a study of cytomegalovirus exposure and HLA in healthy donors. The repertoire was sequenced with immunoSEQ multiplex PCR; TCRdb's copy has only in-frame clones and lacks some. In the table there are 110,000 to 150,000 clones, around three quarters of which are singletons. Sequencing input: PBMCs. The receptors shown here come from a young man in good health and CMV-seronegative. The CDR3 runs from the conserved cysteine through the conserved F or W. D genes are given only for firm matches. Size tells how often a clone was seen (once, few, many) or the class of an expanded clone, and some rows leave it out.

size	V	J	D	CDR3	DNA
once	TRBV18	TRBJ2-1	NA	CASSPQGTNEQFF	TGTGCCAGCTCACCGCAGGGGACCAATGAGCAGTTCTTC
NA	TRBV7-9	TRBJ1-2	TRBD1	CASSFGQARNYGYTF	TGTGCCAGCAGCTTTGGACAGGCCAGAAACTATGGCTACACCTTC
NA	TRBV5-1	TRBJ2-3	TRBD2	CASSYRLAGVWDTQYF	TGCGCCAGCAGCTACCGACTAGCGGGGGTATGGGATACGCAGTATTTT
NA	TRBV19	TRBJ2-7	TRBD2	CASSIGAGDSYEQYF	TGTGCCAGTAGTATAGGAGCGGGGGACTCCTACGAGCAGTACTTC
NA	TRBV6-5	TRBJ1-2	TRBD1	CASTLDRSNYGYTF	TGTGCCAGCACCCTGGACAGGAGTAACTATGGCTACACCTTC
NA	TRBV2	TRBJ1-5	NA	CASSEEQVNQPQHF	TGTGCCAGCAGTGAGGAACAGGTTAATCAGCCCCAGCATTTT
few	TRBV5-1	TRBJ2-7	TRBD1	CASSLSWGQTYEQYF	TGCGCCAGCAGCCTATCTTGGGGACAGACCTACGAGCAGTACTTC
few	TRBV5-4	TRBJ2-5	NA	CASSLAETQYF	TGTGCCAGCAGCTTAGCCGAGACCCAGTACTTC
NA	TRBV5-6	TRBJ2-7	TRBD2	CASSGTSVVREQYF	TGTGCCAGCAGCGGGACTAGCGTTGTTCGCGAGCAGTACTTC
NA	TRBV30	TRBJ1-5	NA	CAWSKWGRGATMIF	NA
once	TRBV19	TRBJ2-7	TRBD2	CASSSSGTAYEQYF	TGTGCCAGTAGTAGTAGCGGGACCGCCTACGAGCAGTACTTC
NA	TRBV15	TRBJ2-7	NA	CATSRARGSSYEQYF	TGTGCCACCAGCAGAGCCAGGGGCTCCTCCTACGAGCAGTACTTC
NA	TRBV7-8	TRBJ2-5	NA	CASSPGRRQETQYF	TGTGCCAGCAGCCCAGGGAGGAGACAAGAGACCCAGTACTTC
NA	TRBV10-2	TRBJ2-5	TRBD2	CASSGVTSGGQETQYF	TGCGCCAGCAGTGGGGTGACTAGCGGGGGGCAAGAGACCCAGTACTTC
NA	TRBV5-1	TRBJ2-3	NA	CASSSQGGTDTQYF	TGCGCCAGCAGCTCGCAGGGAGGAACAGATACGCAGTATTTT
NA	TRBV7-8	TRBJ2-1	NA	CASSSGIPYNEQFF	TGTGCCAGCAGCTCCGGGATCCCCTACAATGAGCAGTTCTTC
NA	TRBV18	TRBJ2-7	NA	CASSPLEVYEQYF	TGTGCCAGCTCACCGCTTGAGGTCTACGAGCAGTACTTC
few	TRBV6-1	TRBJ1-5	NA	CASSVTRVPSNQPQHF	TGTGCCAGCAGTGTAACCAGGGTACCTAGCAATCAGCCCCAGCATTTT
NA	TRBV28	TRBJ2-3	TRBD2	CASAFTSGTDTQYF	TGTGCCAGCGCGTTTACTAGCGGCACAGATACGCAGTATTTT
NA	TRBV10-3	TRBJ1-2	TRBD1	CAISSVGTGHGYTF	TGTGCCATCAGTTCGGTCGGGACAGGGCATGGCTACACCTTC
NA	TRBV7-9	TRBJ2-2	TRBD2	CASSQAGGNTGELFF	TGTGCCAGCAGCCAAGCGGGGGGGAACACCGGGGAGCTGTTTTTT
NA	TRBV5-1	TRBJ1-3	NA	CASSFSRAGGNTIYF	TGCGCCAGCAGCTTTAGCAGGGCAGGAGGAAACACCATATATTTT
NA	TRBV13	TRBJ1-2	NA	CASSTPRGDGYTF	TGTGCCAGCAGCACCCCCAGGGGCGATGGCTACACCTTC
NA	TRBV6-4	TRBJ2-2	TRBD1	CASRRGTGGGELFF	TGTGCCAGCAGAAGAGGGACAGGTGGAGGGGAGCTGTTTTTT
NA	TRBV19	TRBJ1-5	NA	CASSINGVSNQPQHF	TGTGCCAGTAGTATAAACGGGGTTAGCAATCAGCCCCAGCATTTT
NA	TRBV6-6	TRBJ1-5	TRBD1	CASRPGQGHQPQHF	TGTGCCAGCAGGCCGGGACAGGGACATCAGCCCCAGCATTTT
few	TRBV6-1	TRBJ1-2	TRBD1	CASSEPGQAFSYGYTF	TGTGCCAGCAGTGAGCCGGGACAGGCTTTTTCCTATGGCTACACCTTC
NA	TRBV10-3	TRBJ1-2	NA	CAISDVGGPGGYTF	TGTGCCATCAGTGACGTGGGGGGGCCGGGTGGCTACACCTTC
NA	TRBV5-1	TRBJ2-2	TRBD2	CASSFRTSGGPNTGELFF	TGCGCCAGCAGCTTTCGGACTAGCGGGGGCCCGAACACCGGGGAGCTGTTTTTT
NA	TRBV6-5	TRBJ1-4	TRBD1	CASSYTGGKLFF	TGTGCCAGCAGTTACACAGGGGGAAAACTGTTTTTT
NA	TRBV28	TRBJ1-5	NA	CASSLIRSYSNQPQHF	TGTGCCAGCAGTTTGATCAGGTCGTATAGCAATCAGCCCCAGCATTTT
NA	TRBV9	TRBJ2-1	TRBD2	CASSAPAGSSGNEQFF	TGTGCCAGCAGCGCCCCAGCGGGGTCCTCGGGTAATGAGCAGTTCTTC
NA	TRBV13	TRBJ2-7	TRBD2	CASRRSGSAYEQYF	TGTGCCAGCAGGCGTAGCGGGTCCGCCTACGAGCAGTACTTC
NA	TRBV25-1	TRBJ2-5	TRBD1	CASSLGTGEQETQYF	TGTGCCAGCAGTCTCGGGACAGGGGAACAAGAGACCCAGTACTTC
NA	TRBV19	TRBJ2-1	TRBD1	CATKDVQGKRSYNEQFF	TGTGCCACTAAGGATGTACAGGGGAAAAGATCCTACAATGAGCAGTTCTTC
once	TRBV6-5	TRBJ2-1	NA	CASSYERQSSYNEQFF	TGTGCCAGCAGTTACGAGCGGCAGAGCTCCTACAATGAGCAGTTCTTC
once	TRBV6-4	TRBJ1-5	NA	CASSDEQRYSNQPQHF	TGTGCCAGCAGTGACGAACAGCGGTATAGCAATCAGCCCCAGCATTTT
NA	TRBV28	TRBJ1-4	TRBD1	CASSGDRGTPELFF	TGTGCCAGCAGTGGGGACAGGGGGACCCCAGAGCTGTTTTTT
NA	TRBV28	TRBJ1-5	NA	CASSAPGVSNQPQHF	TGTGCCAGCAGTGCCCCGGGGGTCAGCAATCAGCCCCAGCATTTT
NA	TRBV6-1	TRBJ1-2	NA	CASSDSPGRLGYTF	TGTGCCAGCAGTGATTCACCCGGTCGTCTCGGCTACACCTTC
NA	TRBV28	TRBJ1-2	NA	CASSPLRWGLGYGYTF	TGTGCCAGCAGTCCCCTTCGATGGGGGCTGGGCTATGGCTACACCTTC
NA	TRBV2	TRBJ1-2	NA	CASSEDQGGSPYGYTF	TGTGCCAGCAGTGAAGACCAGGGAGGCTCCCCCTATGGCTACACCTTC
NA	TRBV15	TRBJ2-5	TRBD1	CATSRDRGYQETQYF	TGTGCCACCAGCAGAGACAGGGGGTACCAAGAGACCCAGTACTTC
NA	TRBV7-8	TRBJ2-7	TRBD1	CASSLRDRGREQYF	TGTGCCAGCAGCCTGCGGGACAGGGGGCGTGAGCAGTACTTC
NA	TRBV5-6	TRBJ2-4	NA	CASSLVQENIQYF	TGTGCCAGCAGCTTGGTCCAGGAAAACATTCAGTACTTC
once	TRBV5-1	TRBJ2-7	NA	CASSLYSFPGEQYF	TGCGCCAGCAGCTTGTACTCATTCCCGGGAGAGCAGTACTTC
NA	TRBV2	TRBJ1-6	NA	CASSGTGRGSPLHF	TGTGCCAGCAGTGGTACAGGCCGGGGGTCACCCCTCCACTTT
NA	TRBV28	TRBJ2-7	NA	CASSWGLYEQYF	TGTGCCAGCAGTTGGGGCCTTTACGAGCAGTACTTC
once	TRBV28	TRBJ1-3	TRBD1	CASSWGTASSSGNTIYF	TGTGCCAGCAGCTGGGGGACAGCTTCTAGCTCTGGAAACACCATATATTTT
once	TRBV28	TRBJ2-2	NA	CASSLRVPGPGPTGELFF	TGTGCCAGCAGCCTCCGGGTTCCGGGCCCAGGGCCCACCGGGGAGCTGTTTTTT
NA	TRBV19	TRBJ2-1	NA	CASSPTSSDEQFF	TGTGCCAGTAGTCCGACGAGTAGCGATGAGCAGTTCTTC
NA	TRBV6-5	TRBJ1-5	NA	CASSQPNRPHQPQHF	TGTGCCAGCAGCCAGCCAAACAGGCCCCATCAGCCCCAGCATTTT
NA	TRBV14	TRBJ2-3	TRBD1	CASSQVQGAADTQYF	TGTGCCAGCAGCCAAGTACAGGGGGCAGCAGATACGCAGTATTTT
NA	TRBV7-9	TRBJ1-1	NA	CASSFQGSNTEAFF	TGTGCCAGCAGCTTCCAGGGTTCGAACACTGAAGCTTTCTTT
NA	TRBV13	TRBJ2-3	NA	CASSLGAGPSTDTQYF	TGTGCCAGCAGCTTAGGTGCGGGGCCTAGCACAGATACGCAGTATTTT
few	TRBV6-1	TRBJ2-7	NA	CASSSNWPGEQYF	TGTGCCAGCAGTTCAAACTGGCCAGGCGAGCAGTACTTC
once	TRBV2	TRBJ1-6	TRBD1	CASTRGQGNSPLHF	TGTGCCAGCACAAGGGGACAGGGGAATTCACCCCTCCACTTT
NA	TRBV5-6	TRBJ2-1	NA	CASSFGQGFPEQFF	TGTGCCAGCAGCTTTGGCCAGGGGTTCCCTGAGCAGTTCTTC
NA	TRBV7-9	TRBJ2-1	TRBD1	CSSSSTGNSLNEQFF	TGTTCCAGCAGCTCGACAGGGAACTCACTCAATGAGCAGTTCTTC